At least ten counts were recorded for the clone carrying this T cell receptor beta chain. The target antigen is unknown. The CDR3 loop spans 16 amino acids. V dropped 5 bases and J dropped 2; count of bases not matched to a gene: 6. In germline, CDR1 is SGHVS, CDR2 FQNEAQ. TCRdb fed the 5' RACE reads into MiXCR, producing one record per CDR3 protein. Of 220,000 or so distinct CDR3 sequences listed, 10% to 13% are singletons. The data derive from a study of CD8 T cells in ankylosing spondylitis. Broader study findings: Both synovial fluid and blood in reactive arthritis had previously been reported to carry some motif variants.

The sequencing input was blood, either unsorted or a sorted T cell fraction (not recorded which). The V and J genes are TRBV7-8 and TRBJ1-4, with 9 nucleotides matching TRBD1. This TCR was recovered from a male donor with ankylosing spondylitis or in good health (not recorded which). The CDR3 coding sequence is TGTGCCAGCAGCCGGGACAGGGCTCGCACTAATGAAAAACTGTTTTTT. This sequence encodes CASSRDRARTNEKLFF.